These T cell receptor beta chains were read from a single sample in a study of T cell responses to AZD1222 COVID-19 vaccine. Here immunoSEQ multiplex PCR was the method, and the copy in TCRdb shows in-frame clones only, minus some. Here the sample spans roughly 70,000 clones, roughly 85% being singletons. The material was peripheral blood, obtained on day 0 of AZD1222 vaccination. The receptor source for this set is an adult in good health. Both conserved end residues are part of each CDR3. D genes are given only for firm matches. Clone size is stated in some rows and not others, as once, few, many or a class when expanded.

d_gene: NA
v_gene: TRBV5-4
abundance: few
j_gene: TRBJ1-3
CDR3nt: TGTGCCAGCAGCTCCAGGGGTTCTGGAAACACCATATATTTT
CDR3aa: CASSSRGSGNTIYF

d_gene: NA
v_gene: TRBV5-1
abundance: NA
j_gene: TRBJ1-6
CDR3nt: TGCGCCAGCAGCTTGGATTCGGTGGGGACACCCCTCCACTTT
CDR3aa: CASSLDSVGTPLHF

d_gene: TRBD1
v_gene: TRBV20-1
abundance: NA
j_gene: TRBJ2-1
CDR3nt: TGCAGTGAAGGGACAGGACCGTTCTTC
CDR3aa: CSEGTGPFF

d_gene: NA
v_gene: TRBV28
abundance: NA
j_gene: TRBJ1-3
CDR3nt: TGTGCCAGCGGACTCCCTGGAAACACCATATATTTT
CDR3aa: CASGLPGNTIYF

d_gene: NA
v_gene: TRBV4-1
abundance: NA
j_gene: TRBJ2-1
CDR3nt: TGCGCCAGCAGCCCGGAGAACGACTACAATGAGCAGTTCTTC
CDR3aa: CASSPENDYNEQFF

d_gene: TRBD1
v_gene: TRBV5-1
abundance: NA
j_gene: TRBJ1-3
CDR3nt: TGCGCCAGCAGCCCGGCCAGGGGGCCCGGAAACACCATATATTTT
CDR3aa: CASSPARGPGNTIYF

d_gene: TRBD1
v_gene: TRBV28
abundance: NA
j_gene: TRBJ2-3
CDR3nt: TGTGCCAGCAGTGCAGGGGGCGCCGGCACAGATACGCAGTATTTT
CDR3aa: CASSAGGAGTDTQYF

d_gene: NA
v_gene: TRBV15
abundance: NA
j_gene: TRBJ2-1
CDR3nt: TGTGCCACCAGCAGGAGAAGCTCCTACAATGAGCAGTTCTTC
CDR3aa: CATSRRSSYNEQFF

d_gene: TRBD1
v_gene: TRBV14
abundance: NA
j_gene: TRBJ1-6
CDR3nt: TGTGCCAGCAGCGGACGGGACAGGGTTTCACCCCTCCACTTT
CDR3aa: CASSGRDRVSPLHF

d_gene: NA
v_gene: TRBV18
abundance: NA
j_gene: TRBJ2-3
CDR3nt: TGTGCCAGCTCACCACCGCGAACCCTAGAGGGTGGCACAGATACGCAGTATTTT
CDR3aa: CASSPPRTLEGGTDTQYF

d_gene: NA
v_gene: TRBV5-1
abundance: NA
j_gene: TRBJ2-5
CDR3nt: TGCGCCAGCAGCTTGGCCGGGGAGACCCAGTACTTC
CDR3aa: CASSLAGETQYF

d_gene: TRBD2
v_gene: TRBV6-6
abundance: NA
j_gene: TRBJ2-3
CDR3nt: TGTGCCAGCAGTCCAGGATCGCCGGGACTAAACACAGATACGCAGTATTTT
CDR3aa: CASSPGSPGLNTDTQYF

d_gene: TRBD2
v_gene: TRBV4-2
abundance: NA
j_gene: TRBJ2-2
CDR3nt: TGTGCCAGCAGCCAAGATCTGAGCGGGGGGGTCGGGGAGCTGTTTTTT
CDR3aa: CASSQDLSGGVGELFF

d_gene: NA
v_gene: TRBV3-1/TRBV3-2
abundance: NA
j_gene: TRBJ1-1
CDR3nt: TGTGCCAGCAGCCCCCGACGTAACACTGAAGCTTTCTTT
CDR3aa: CASSPRRNTEAFF

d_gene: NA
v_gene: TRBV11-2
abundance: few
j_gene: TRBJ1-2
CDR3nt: TGTGCCAGCAGCTTTAACTATGGCTACACCTTC
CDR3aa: CASSFNYGYTF

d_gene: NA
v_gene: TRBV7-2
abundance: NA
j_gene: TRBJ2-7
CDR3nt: TGTGCCAGCAGCTTAGGGACAGAGACCTACGGGCAGTACTTC
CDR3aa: CASSLGTETYGQYF

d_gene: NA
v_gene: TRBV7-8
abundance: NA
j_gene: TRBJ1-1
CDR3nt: TGTGCCAGCAGCGCAATGAACACTGAAGCTTTCTTT
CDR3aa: CASSAMNTEAFF

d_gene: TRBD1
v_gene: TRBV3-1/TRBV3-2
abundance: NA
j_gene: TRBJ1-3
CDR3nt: TGTGCCAGCAGCCACTGGCCGGGACAGGGGCATCGGATCACCATATATTTT
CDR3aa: CASSHWPGQGHRITIYF

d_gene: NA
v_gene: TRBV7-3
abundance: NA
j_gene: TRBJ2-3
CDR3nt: TGTGCCAGCAGTCAAAGGGGGGTGGATACGCAGTATTTT
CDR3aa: CASSQRGVDTQYF

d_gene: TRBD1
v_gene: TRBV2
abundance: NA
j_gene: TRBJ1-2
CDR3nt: TGTGCCAGCAGTGCCGTTGGCCAGGGGGCTAACTATGGCTACACCTTC
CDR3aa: CASSAVGQGANYGYTF